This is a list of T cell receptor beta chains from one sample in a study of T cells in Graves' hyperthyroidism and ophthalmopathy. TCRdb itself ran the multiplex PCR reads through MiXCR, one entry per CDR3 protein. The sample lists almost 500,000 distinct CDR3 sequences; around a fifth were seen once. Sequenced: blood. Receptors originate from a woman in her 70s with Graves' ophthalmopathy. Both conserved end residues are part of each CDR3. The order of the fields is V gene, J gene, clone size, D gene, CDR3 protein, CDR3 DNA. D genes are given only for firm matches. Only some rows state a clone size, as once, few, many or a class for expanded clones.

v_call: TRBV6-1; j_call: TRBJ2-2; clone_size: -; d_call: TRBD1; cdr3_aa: CASSTNRGYTGELFF; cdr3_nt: TGTGCCAGCAGCACAAACAGGGGATACACCGGGGAGCTGTTTTTT
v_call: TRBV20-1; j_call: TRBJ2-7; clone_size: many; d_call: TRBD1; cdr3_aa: CSATGTGFSYEQYF; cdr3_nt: TGCAGTGCTACCGGGACAGGGTTCTCCTACGAGCAGTACTTC
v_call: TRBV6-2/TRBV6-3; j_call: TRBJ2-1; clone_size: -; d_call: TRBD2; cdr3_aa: CASSYLAGGFQFF; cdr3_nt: TGTGCCAGCAGTTACCTAGCGGGAGGGTTTCAGTTCTTC
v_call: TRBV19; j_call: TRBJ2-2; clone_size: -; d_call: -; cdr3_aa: CASRDGGSGDGELFF; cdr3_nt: TGTGCCAGTAGAGATGGTGGCAGCGGAGACGGGGAGCTGTTTTTT
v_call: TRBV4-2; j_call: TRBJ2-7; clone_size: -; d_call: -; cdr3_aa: CASSQVGLAYEQYF; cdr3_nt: TGTGCCAGCAGCCAGGTGGGGCTAGCCTACGAGCAGTACTTC
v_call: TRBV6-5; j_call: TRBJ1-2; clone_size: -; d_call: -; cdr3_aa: CASSYSRGPNGYTF; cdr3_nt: TGTGCCAGCAGTTACTCCAGGGGCCCTAATGGCTACACCTTC
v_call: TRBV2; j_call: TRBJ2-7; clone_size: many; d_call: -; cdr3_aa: CASTGRHPGAEQYF; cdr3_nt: TGTGCCAGCACCGGACGGCACCCAGGGGCCGAGCAGTACTTC
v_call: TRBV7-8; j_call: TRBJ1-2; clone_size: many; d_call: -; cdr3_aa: CASSLKGNYGYTF; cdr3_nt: TGTGCCAGCAGCTTAAAGGGGAACTATGGCTACACCTTC
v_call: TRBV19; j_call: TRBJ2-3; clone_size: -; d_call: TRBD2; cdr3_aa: CASSIKAGGIIDTQYF; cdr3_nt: TGTGCCAGTAGTATAAAAGCGGGAGGGATCATAGATACGCAGTATTTT
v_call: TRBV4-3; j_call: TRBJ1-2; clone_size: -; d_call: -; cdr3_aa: CASSQDLPSLFYGYTF; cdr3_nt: TGCGCCAGCAGCCAAGATCTCCCCTCCCTCTTCTATGGCTACACCTTC
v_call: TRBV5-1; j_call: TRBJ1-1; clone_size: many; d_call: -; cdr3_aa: CASSLGGRTEAFF; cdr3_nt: TGCGCCAGCAGCTTGGGGGGGCGCACTGAAGCTTTCTTT
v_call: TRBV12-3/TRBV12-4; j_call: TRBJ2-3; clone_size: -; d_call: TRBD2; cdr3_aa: CASSFSAGGDTDTQYF; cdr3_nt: TGTGCCAGCAGCTTTTCCGCGGGAGGGGACACAGATACGCAGTATTTT
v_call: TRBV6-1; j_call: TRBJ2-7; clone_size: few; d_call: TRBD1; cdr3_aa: CASSARTGSYEQYF; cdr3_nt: TGTGCCAGCAGTGCAAGGACAGGGTCCTACGAGCAGTACTTC
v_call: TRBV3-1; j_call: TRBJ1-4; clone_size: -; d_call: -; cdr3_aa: CASSQGSTNEKLFF; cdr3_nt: TGTGCCAGCAGCCAAGGCTCAACTAATGAAAAACTGTTTTTT
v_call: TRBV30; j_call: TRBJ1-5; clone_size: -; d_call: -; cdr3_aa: CAWSTHGDQPQHF; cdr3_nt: TGTGCCTGGAGTACCCACGGGGATCAGCCCCAGCATTTT
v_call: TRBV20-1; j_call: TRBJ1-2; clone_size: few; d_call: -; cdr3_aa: CSARDGQALRSYTF; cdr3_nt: TGCAGTGCTAGAGACGGCCAGGCCCTTAGGAGCTACACCTTC
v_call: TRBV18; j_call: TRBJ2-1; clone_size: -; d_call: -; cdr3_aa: CASSGSGTDEQFF; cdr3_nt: TGTGCCAGCTCAGGGTCGGGAACGGATGAGCAGTTCTTC
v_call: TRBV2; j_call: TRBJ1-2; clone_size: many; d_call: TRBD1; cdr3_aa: CASRQGARGYTF; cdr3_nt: TGTGCCAGCCGACAGGGGGCGCGGGGCTACACCTTC
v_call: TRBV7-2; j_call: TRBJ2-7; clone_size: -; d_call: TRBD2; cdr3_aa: CASSGTSEQYF; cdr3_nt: TGTGCCAGCAGTGGGACTAGCGAGCAGTACTTC
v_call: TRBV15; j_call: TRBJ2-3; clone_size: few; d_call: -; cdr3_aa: CATSPWTHPRTDTQYF; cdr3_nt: TGTGCCACCAGCCCCTGGACTCACCCTCGCACAGATACGCAGTATTTT
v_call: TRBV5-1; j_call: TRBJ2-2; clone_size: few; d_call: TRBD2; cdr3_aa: CASSRVQGLANTGELFF; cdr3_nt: TGCGCCAGCAGCAGAGTACAGGGACTAGCGAACACCGGGGAGCTGTTTTTT
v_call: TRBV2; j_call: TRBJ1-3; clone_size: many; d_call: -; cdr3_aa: CASSEDSTPGNTIYF; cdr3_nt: TGTGCCAGCAGTGAAGACTCAACGCCTGGAAACACCATATATTTT
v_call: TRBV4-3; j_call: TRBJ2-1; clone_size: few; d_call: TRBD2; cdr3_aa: CASSQDLRRYAGGKNNEQFF; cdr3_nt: TGCGCCAGCAGCCAAGATCTAAGGCGTTACGCGGGAGGGAAAAACAATGAGCAGTTCTTC
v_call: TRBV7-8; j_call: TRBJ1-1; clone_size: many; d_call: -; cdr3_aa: CASSPRTSEAFF; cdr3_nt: TGTGCCAGCAGCCCTAGGACATCTGAAGCTTTCTTT
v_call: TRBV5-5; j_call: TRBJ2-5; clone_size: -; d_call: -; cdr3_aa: CASSTDLKRGETQYF; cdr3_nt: TGTGCCAGCAGCACTGACCTAAAGAGAGGAGAGACCCAGTACTTC
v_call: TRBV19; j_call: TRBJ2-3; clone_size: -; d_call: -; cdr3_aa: CASTGFHGGTDTQYF; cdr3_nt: TGTGCCAGTACCGGTTTCCACGGTGGCACAGATACGCAGTATTTT
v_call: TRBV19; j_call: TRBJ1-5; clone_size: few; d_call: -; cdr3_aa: CASTPTGRRGQPQHF; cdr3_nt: TGTGCCAGTACCCCGACAGGTAGGAGGGGTCAGCCCCAGCATTTT
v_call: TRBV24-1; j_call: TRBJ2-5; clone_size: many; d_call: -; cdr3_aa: CATSDPGRGKETQYF; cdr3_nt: TGTGCCACCAGTGACCCAGGACGGGGGAAAGAGACCCAGTACTTC
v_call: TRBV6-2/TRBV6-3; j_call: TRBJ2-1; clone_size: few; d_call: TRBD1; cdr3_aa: CASRTGATNEQFF; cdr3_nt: TGTGCCAGCCGGACAGGGGCCACGAATGAGCAGTTCTTC